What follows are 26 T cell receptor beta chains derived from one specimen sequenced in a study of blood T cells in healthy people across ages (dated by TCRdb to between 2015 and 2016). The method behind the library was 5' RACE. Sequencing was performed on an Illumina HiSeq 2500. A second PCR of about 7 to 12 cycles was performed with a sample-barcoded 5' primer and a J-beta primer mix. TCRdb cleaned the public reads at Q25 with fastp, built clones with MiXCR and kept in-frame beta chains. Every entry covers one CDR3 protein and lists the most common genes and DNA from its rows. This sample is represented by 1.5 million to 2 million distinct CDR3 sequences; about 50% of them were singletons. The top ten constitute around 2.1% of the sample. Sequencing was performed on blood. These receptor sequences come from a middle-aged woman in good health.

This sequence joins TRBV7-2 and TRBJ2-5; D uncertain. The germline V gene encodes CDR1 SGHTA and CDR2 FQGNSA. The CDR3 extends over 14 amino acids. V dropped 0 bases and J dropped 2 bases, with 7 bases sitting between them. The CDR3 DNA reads TGTGCCAGCAGCTTAGCTGTGTGGCAAGAGACCCAGTACTTC. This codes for CASSLAVWQETQYF.

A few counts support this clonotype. The CDR3 DNA sequence: TGTGCCATCAGGGGCAGCAGGATCACAGATACGCAGTATTTT. Translated: CAIRGSRITDTQYF. This chain links TRBV10-3 with TRBJ2-3; D ambiguous. The CDR3 covers 14 residues. Germline V gene sequence: CDR1 ENHRY, CDR2 SYGVKD. V lost 6 bases to trimming and J lost 2 bases, with 12 bases between them.

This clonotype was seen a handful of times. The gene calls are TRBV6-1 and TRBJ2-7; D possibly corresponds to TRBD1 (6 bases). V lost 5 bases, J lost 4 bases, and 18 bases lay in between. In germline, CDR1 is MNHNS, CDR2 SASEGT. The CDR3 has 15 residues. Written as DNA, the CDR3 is TGTGCCAGCAGTCAGGGGCCATTGGAATCATACGAGCAGTACTTC. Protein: CASSQGPLESYEQYF.

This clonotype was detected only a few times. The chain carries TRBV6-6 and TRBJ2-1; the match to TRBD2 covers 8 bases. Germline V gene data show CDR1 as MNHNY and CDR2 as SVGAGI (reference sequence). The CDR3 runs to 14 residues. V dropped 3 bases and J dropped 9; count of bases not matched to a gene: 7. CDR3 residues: CASSYDGGVPEQFF. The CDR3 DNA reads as TGTGCCAGCAGTTATGACGGGGGGGTACCTGAGCAGTTCTTC.

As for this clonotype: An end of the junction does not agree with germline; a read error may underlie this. For the CDR3, the DNA is TGTGTCAGCAGCTTAGCTGCCGGGGAGACCCAGTACTTC. It is translated as CVSSLAAGETQYF. The chain employs TRBV7-9 and TRBJ2-4; D unclear. TRBJ2-5 explains the end of the DNA better; the J call may be wrong. This CDR3 comprises 13 residues. CDR1 is SEHNR, CDR2 FQNEAQ, per germline (reference sequence).

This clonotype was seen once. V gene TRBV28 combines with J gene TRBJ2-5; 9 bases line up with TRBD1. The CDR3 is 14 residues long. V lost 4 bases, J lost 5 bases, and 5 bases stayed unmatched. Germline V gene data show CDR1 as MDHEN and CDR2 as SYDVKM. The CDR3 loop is CASSYRGQGETQYF. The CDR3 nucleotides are TGTGCCAGCAGTTACAGGGGGCAAGGGGAGACCCAGTACTTC.

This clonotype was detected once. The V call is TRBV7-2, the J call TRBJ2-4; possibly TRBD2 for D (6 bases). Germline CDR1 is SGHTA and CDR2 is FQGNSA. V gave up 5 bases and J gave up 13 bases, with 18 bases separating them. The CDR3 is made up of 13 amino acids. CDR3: CASSRGTPGEQYF. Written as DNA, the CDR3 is TGTGCCAGCAGCCGCGGGACGCCGGGGGAGCAGTACTTC.

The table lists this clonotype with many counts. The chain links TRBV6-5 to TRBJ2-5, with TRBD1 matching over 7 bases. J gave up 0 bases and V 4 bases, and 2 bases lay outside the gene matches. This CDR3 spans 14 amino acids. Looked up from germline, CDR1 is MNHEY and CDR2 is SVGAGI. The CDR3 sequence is CASSSQGDQETQYF. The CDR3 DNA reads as TGTGCCAGCAGTTCTCAGGGGGACCAAGAGACCCAGTACTTC.

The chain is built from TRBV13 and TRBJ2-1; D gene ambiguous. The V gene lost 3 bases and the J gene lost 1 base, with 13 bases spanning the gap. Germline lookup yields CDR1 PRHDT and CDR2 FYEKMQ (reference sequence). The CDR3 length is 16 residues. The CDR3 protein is CASSFGRIPSYNEQFF. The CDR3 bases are TGTGCCAGCAGCTTTGGCCGTATACCATCCTACAATGAGCAGTTCTTC.

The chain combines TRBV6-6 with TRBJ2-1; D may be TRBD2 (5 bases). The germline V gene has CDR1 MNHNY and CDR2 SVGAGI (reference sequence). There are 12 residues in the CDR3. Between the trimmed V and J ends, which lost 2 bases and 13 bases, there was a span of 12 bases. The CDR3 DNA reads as TGTGCCAGCAGTTACGTAGCGACCGAACAGTTCTTC. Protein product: CASSYVATEQFF.

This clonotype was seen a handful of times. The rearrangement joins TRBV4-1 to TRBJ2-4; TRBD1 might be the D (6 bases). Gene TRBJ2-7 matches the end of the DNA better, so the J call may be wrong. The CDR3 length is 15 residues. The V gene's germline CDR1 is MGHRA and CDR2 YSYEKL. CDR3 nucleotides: TGCGCCAGCAGCCAAACCTTGGACAGAATCTACGAGCAGTACTTC. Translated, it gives CASSQTLDRIYEQYF.

The CDR3 DNA sequence: TGTGCCAGCAGTAAGTCTGGTCTAGCGGAGCAGTACTTC. This codes for CASSKSGLAEQYF. V usage is TRBV27 and J usage is TRBJ2-7; the D gene is possibly TRBD2 (6 bases). The germline V gene encodes CDR1 MNHEY and CDR2 SMNVEV (reference sequence). Trimming pared 5 bases from V and 7 bases from J, leaving 15 bases between. The CDR3 spans 13 residues.

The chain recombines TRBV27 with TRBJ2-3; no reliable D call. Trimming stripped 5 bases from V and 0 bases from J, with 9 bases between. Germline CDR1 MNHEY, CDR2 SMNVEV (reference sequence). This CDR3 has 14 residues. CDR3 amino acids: CASSGRPSTDTQYF. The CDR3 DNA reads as TGTGCCAGCAGTGGGCGACCGAGCACAGATACGCAGTATTTT.

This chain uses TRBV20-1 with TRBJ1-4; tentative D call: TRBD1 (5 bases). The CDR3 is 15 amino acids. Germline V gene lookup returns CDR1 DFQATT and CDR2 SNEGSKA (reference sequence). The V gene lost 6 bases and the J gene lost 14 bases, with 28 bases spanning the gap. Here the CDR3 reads CSADGGLRSGRGLFF. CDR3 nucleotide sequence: TGCAGTGCGGACGGGGGACTTCGCAGCGGCCGGGGGCTGTTTTTT.

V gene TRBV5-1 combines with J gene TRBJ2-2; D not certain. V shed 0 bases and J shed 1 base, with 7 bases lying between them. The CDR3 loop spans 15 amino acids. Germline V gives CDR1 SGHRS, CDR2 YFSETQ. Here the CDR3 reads CASSLALGNTGELFF. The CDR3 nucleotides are TGCGCCAGCAGCTTGGCCCTGGGGAACACCGGGGAGCTGTTTTTT.

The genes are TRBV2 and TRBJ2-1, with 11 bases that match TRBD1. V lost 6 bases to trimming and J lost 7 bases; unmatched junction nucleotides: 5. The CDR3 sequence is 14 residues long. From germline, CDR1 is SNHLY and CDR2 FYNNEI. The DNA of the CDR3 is TGTGCCAGCAGGCCGGGACAGGGGGTGAATGAGCAGTTCTTC. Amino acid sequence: CASRPGQGVNEQFF.

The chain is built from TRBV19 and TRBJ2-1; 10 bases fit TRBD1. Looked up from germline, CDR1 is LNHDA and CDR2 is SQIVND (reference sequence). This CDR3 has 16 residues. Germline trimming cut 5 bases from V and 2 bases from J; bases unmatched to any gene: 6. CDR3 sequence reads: CASSLGTGVTYNEQFF. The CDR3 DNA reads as TGTGCCAGTAGTCTCGGGACAGGGGTTACCTACAATGAGCAGTTCTTC. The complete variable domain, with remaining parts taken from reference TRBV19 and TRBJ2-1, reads DGGITQSPKYLFRKEGQNVTLSCEQNLNHDAMYWYRQDPGQGLRLIYYSQIVNDFQKGDIAEGYSVSREKKESFPLTVTSAQKNPTAFYLCASSLGTGVTYNEQFFGPGTRLTVL.

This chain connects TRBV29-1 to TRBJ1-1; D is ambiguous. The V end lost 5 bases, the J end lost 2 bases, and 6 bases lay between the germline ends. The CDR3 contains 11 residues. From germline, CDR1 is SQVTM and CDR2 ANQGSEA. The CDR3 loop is CSVRGNTEAFF. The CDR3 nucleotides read TGCAGCGTTCGGGGTAACACTGAAGCTTTCTTT.

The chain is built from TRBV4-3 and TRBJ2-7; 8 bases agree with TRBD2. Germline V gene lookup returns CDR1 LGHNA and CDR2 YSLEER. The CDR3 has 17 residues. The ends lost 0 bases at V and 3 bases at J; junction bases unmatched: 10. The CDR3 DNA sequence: TGCGCCAGCAGCCAAGAAGCCCGTCGAGCGGGGGTCTACGAGCAGTACTTC. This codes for CASSQEARRAGVYEQYF.

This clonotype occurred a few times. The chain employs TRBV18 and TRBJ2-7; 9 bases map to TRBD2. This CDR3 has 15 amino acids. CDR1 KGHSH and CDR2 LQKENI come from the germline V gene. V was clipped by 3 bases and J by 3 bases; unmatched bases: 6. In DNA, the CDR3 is TGTGCCAGCTCACCCACTAGCGGGTTTAACTACGAGCAGTACTTC. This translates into CASSPTSGFNYEQYF.

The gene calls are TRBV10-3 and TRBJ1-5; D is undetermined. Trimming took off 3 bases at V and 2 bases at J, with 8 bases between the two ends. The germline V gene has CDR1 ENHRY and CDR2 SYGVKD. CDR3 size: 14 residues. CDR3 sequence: CAISDNPGNQPQHF. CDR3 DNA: TGTGCCATCAGTGACAACCCCGGCAATCAGCCCCAGCATTTT.

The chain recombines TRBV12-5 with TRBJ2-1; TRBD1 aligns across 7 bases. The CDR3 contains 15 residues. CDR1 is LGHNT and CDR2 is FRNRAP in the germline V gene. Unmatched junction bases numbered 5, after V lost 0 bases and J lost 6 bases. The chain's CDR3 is CASGLVLGQFNEQFF. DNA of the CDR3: TGTGCTAGTGGTTTGGTACTGGGACAGTTCAATGAGCAGTTCTTC.

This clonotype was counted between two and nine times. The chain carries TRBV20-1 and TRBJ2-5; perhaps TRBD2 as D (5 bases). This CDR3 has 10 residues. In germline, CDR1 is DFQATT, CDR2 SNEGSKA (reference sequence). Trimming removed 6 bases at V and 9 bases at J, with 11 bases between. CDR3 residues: CSALDGAQYF. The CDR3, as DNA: TGCAGTGCCCTCGACGGGGCCCAGTACTTC.

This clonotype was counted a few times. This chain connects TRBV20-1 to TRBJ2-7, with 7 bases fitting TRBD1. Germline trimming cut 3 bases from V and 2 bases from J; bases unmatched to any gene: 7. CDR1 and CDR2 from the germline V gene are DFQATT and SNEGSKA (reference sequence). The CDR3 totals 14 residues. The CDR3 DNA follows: TGCAGTGCTAGGCCCGGGACAGACCCCTACGAGCAGTACTTC. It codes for CSARPGTDPYEQYF.

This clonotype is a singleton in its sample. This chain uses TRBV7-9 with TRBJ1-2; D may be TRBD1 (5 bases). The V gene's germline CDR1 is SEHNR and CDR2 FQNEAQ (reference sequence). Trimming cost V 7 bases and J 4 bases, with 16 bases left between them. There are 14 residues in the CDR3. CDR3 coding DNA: TGTGCCAGCACCTCTACCGAGAGGGGCTATGGCTACACCTTC. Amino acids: CASTSTERGYGYTF.

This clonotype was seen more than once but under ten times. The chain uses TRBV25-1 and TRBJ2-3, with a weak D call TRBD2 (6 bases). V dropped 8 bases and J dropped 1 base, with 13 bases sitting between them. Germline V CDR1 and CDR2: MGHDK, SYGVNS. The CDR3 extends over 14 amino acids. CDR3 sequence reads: CASQPSGGTDTQYF. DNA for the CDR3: TGTGCCAGCCAGCCCTCGGGGGGCACAGATACGCAGTATTTT.